The rows below give T cell receptor beta chains drawn from one sample of a study of blood T cells in healthy people across ages. TCRdb redid the calling of the 5' RACE reads with MiXCR, one entry per CDR3 protein. The profile shows some 1,500,000 distinct CDR3 sequences, roughly 43% of them singletons. The source material was blood. The source of these receptors is a woman aged 18-35 years in good health. Both conserved end residues are part of each CDR3. D genes are given only for firm matches. Clone size is not always given. Where it is, it says once, few, many or a class for expanded clones.

d_call	v_call	clone_size	j_call	cdr3_nt	cdr3_aa
-	TRBV11-2	-	TRBJ2-1	TGTGCCAGCAGCTTAGAGGTAGTCAGTGAGCAGTTCTTC	CASSLEVVSEQFF
-	TRBV12-3/TRBV12-4	few	TRBJ1-2	TGTGCCAGCAGCCCCACAGGACAGCGGGGCTATGGCTACACCTTC	CASSPTGQRGYGYTF
-	TRBV18	few	TRBJ1-2	TGTGCCAGCTCACCACCGGGACAAGGCTACACCTTC	CASSPPGQGYTF
TRBD2	TRBV27	-	TRBJ2-1	TGTGCCAGCAGTTACCAAGCGGGAGGGCTTCCTGAGCAGTTCTTC	CASSYQAGGLPEQFF
-	TRBV10-3	few	TRBJ2-3	TGTGCCATCAGTGAAAGTTCGGTGGCGCAGTATTTT	CAISESSVAQYF
-	TRBV2	-	TRBJ2-7	TGTGCCAGCAGTGAAATCTGGCCGGGCCGAACCTACGAGCAGTACTTC	CASSEIWPGRTYEQYF
-	TRBV2	-	TRBJ1-2	TGTGCCAGCAGTGAGACTCCCGGGGTGTATGGCTACACCTTC	CASSETPGVYGYTF
-	TRBV6-2/TRBV6-3	few	TRBJ1-5	TGTGCCAGCAGTTACGGCGTCGGCAATCAGCCCCAGCATTTT	CASSYGVGNQPQHF
TRBD1	TRBV9	few	TRBJ2-1	TGTGCCAGCAGCGCAACCGGGACAGGGAGGAATGAGCAGTTCTTC	CASSATGTGRNEQFF
-	TRBV30	once	TRBJ2-1	TGTGCCTGGAGTGTACCCATCTACAATGAGCAGTTCTTC	CAWSVPIYNEQFF
-	TRBV29-1	-	TRBJ2-5	TGCAGCGCCCCGGTCAAAGGGACCCAGTACTTC	CSAPVKGTQYF
-	TRBV5-1	few	TRBJ2-3	TGCGCCAGCAGCTTGGTTCCCCGGGATACGCAGTATTTT	CASSLVPRDTQYF
-	TRBV19	few	TRBJ2-1	TGTGCCAGTAACAGCGCCACCTACAATGAGCAGTTCTTC	CASNSATYNEQFF
-	TRBV21-1	-	TRBJ1-2	TGTGCCAGCAGCAAAGACCCAGGGCTCTATGGCTACACCTTC	CASSKDPGLYGYTF
-	TRBV10-3	-	TRBJ1-1	TGTGCCATCAGTGAGTCAGATTTGGGGGGCAGAGCTTTCTTT	CAISESDLGGRAFF
-	TRBV4-3	-	TRBJ2-5	TGCGCCAGCACCCCTCTTCAAAATGAGCAGTACTTC	CASTPLQNEQYF
-	TRBV10-3	-	TRBJ1-2	TGTGCCATCGTCGGAAACGAGGGTGGCTACACCTTC	CAIVGNEGGYTF
-	TRBV7-9	-	TRBJ1-2	TGTGCCAGCAGTAGAATCAATGGCTACACCTTC	CASSRINGYTF
-	TRBV6-5	few	TRBJ1-2	TGTGCCAGCAGTTGGCAGGCGGGGGACTATGGCTACACCTTC	CASSWQAGDYGYTF
TRBD2	TRBV5-1	-	TRBJ2-4	TGCGCCAGCAGTTTACCCCGGGAGGGGTCCAAAAACATTCAGTACTTC	CASSLPREGSKNIQYF
TRBD1	TRBV28	-	TRBJ1-5	TGTGCCAGCAGCCGTACAGGGGTCAGGCCCCAGCATTTT	CASSRTGVRPQHF
-	TRBV20-1	-	TRBJ1-2	TGCAGTGCTCCCATGGAAAACTATGGCTACACCTTC	CSAPMENYGYTF
-	TRBV4-3	-	TRBJ1-5	TGCGCCAGCAGCCCAGTGACAAATAGCAATCAGCCCCAGCATTTT	CASSPVTNSNQPQHF
TRBD1	TRBV7-9	once	TRBJ2-1	TGTGCCAGCAGCTTAATCCCGACAGGGGGCGACCATGAGCAGTTCTTC	CASSLIPTGGDHEQFF
TRBD1	TRBV20-1	-	TRBJ1-2	TGCAGTGCTAGTAAGACAGGGGTCTATGGCTACACCTTC	CSASKTGVYGYTF
TRBD1	TRBV11-2	few	TRBJ2-1	TGTGCCAGCAGCCGATGGACAGGTGAGCAGTTCTTC	CASSRWTGEQFF
-	TRBV12-3/TRBV12-4	-	TRBJ1-3	TGTGCCAGCAGTACCACAGGGAGATCTGGAAACACCATATATTTT	CASSTTGRSGNTIYF
TRBD2	TRBV15	few	TRBJ2-3	TGTGCCACCAGCAGAGATCTAGCGGGAGGGCCGATCACAGATACGCAGTATTTT	CATSRDLAGGPITDTQYF
-	TRBV7-2	-	TRBJ2-3	TGTGCCAGCAGCTTAGGGGTGAGCACAGGTACGCAGTATTTT	CASSLGVSTGTQYF
-	TRBV9	-	TRBJ2-1	TGTGCCAGCAGCGTAGAGGAGGCGGGCGAATACAATGAGCAGTTCTTC	CASSVEEAGEYNEQFF
-	TRBV7-9	-	TRBJ2-7	TGTGCCAGCAGCCTCATACCCAAGACCGAGCAGTACTTC	CASSLIPKTEQYF
-	TRBV19	-	TRBJ2-4	TGTGCCAGTAGTCACAGGGTGAACATTCAGTACTTC	CASSHRVNIQYF
-	TRBV18	-	TRBJ1-4	TGTGCCAGCTCACCACCGAATGGGGTAAATGAAAAACTGTTTTTT	CASSPPNGVNEKLFF
TRBD1	TRBV7-2	-	TRBJ2-7	TGTGCCAGCAGCTTAAGAGGGACAGGGCGGATTCACGAGCAGTACTTC	CASSLRGTGRIHEQYF
-	TRBV6-2/TRBV6-3	few	TRBJ2-1	TGTGCCAGCAGTTACTTCCCCAGCATCAATGAGCAGTTCTTC	CASSYFPSINEQFF
-	TRBV12-3/TRBV12-4	few	TRBJ2-7	TGTGCCAGCAGTCCCCGCGCGGGCTCCAATGAGCAGTACTTC	CASSPRAGSNEQYF
TRBD2	TRBV20-1	few	TRBJ2-5	TGCAGTGCTCAGGGACTAGCGAATGGAGAGACCCAGTACTTC	CSAQGLANGETQYF
-	TRBV7-8	few	TRBJ2-1	TGTGCCAGCAGCCGCAGGAGCTCCGTGAATGAGCAGTTCTTC	CASSRRSSVNEQFF
TRBD1	TRBV2	few	TRBJ2-7	TGTGCCAGCAGTGATTATACAGGGGTAAACGAGCAGTACTTC	CASSDYTGVNEQYF